This T cell receptor (beta chain) stems from a study of T cell changes during pregnancy in multiple sclerosis. CDR3 length: 14 amino acids. The V end lost 3 bases, the J end lost 3 bases, and 11 bases lay between the germline ends. In germline, CDR1 is SGHTA, CDR2 FQGNSA. Produced via immunoSEQ multiplex PCR; TCRdb's table is partial and in-frame only. The data show approximately 58,000 clones, 92% seen once. This sequence was found in a female donor in good health, enrolled as a control in a pregnancy study. The input for sequencing was CD4+ T cells from peripheral blood mononuclear cells, taken after pregnancy. The V and J genes are TRBV7-2 and TRBJ1-1; a possible D gene is TRBD1 (5 bases). CDR3 DNA: TGTGCCAGCAGCTTCCAGGGCGTGTACACTGAAGCTTTCTTT. Translating it yields CASSFQGVYTEAFF.